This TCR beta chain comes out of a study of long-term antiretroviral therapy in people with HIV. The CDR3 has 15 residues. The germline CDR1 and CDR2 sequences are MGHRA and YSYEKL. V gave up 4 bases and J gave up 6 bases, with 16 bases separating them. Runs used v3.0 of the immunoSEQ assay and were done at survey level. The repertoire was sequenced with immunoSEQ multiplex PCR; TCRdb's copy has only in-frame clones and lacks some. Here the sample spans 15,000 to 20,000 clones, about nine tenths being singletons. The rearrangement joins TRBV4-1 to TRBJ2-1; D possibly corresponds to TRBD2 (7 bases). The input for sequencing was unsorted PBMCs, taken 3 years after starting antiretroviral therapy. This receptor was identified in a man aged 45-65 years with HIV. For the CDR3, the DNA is TGCGCCAGCAGCCCCGGGGCGGGGGCTATCAATGAGCAGTTCTTC. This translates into CASSPGAGAINEQFF.